These 20 T cell receptor beta chains were all obtained from the same sample, sequenced in a study of T-cell reconstitution after alpha-beta-depleted transplantation in children. It was with unique molecular identifiers that the TCRbeta library was prepared. TCRdb reprocessed the PCR reads with MiXCR, giving one entry per CDR3 protein. The data hold around 16,000 distinct CDR3 sequences, with around 5% observed a single time. The sequences come from PBMCs, collected before TCRalphabeta/CD19-depleted stem cell transplant. These receptors were collected from a boy aged 5-17 years with acute lymphoblastic leukemia, due to receive a stem cell transplant.

There are many counts of this clonotype. This chain uses TRBV5-1 with TRBJ2-7; TRBD2 agrees at 10 bases. Losses at the gene ends were 4 bases for V and 2 bases for J; bases not matched to a gene: 6. The CDR3 consists of 15 residues. Germline V lookup: CDR1 SGHRS, CDR2 YFSETQ. The CDR3 loop reads CASSILAGGTYEQYF. As DNA, the CDR3 is TGCGCCAGCAGCATATTAGCGGGGGGTACCTACGAGCAGTACTTC.

This clonotype was seen repeatedly, ten times or more. The chain is built from TRBV28 and TRBJ1-4; TRBD1 might be the D (5 bases). V gave up 6 bases and J gave up 4 bases, with 12 bases separating them. This CDR3 comprises 14 residues. Germline V lookup: CDR1 MDHEN, CDR2 SYDVKM. The CDR3 is CASSPWGNNEKLFF. DNA of the CDR3: TGTGCCAGCAGCCCCTGGGGGAATAATGAAAAACTGTTTTTT.

Only a few counts were recorded for this clonotype. V and J are TRBV10-2 and TRBJ1-4, with a weak D call TRBD1 (5 bases). The germline V and J ends were trimmed by 5 bases and 7 bases, with 14 bases remaining between them. The CDR3 sequence is 14 residues long. Germline CDR1 is WSHSY and CDR2 is SAAADI. DNA for the CDR3: TGCGCCAGCAGTCCGGGACGGATTAGTGAAAAACTGTTTTTT. It encodes CASSPGRISEKLFF.

This clonotype was recorded at least ten times. V and J are TRBV27 and TRBJ1-5; TRBD1 aligns across 9 bases. CDR3 length: 15 amino acids. V lost 5 bases to trimming and J lost 7 bases; unmatched junction nucleotides: 9. Germline CDR1 and CDR2: MNHEY and SMNVEV (reference sequence). The CDR3 loop is CASSPRTGAVQPQHF. DNA for the CDR3: TGTGCCAGCAGTCCGCGGACAGGGGCGGTGCAGCCCCAGCATTTT.

This clonotype has a handful of counts. The gene calls are TRBV6-1 and TRBJ2-3; possibly TRBD1 or TRBD2 for D (6 bases each). V was shortened by 3 bases and J by 6 bases, with 10 bases between the two germline ends. There are 13 residues in the CDR3. Per the germline V gene, CDR1 is MNHNS and CDR2 is SASEGT. Here the CDR3 reads CASSDQGGDTQYF. Here the CDR3 DNA reads TGTGCCAGCAGTGACCAAGGGGGGGATACGCAGTATTTT.

There are many counts of this clonotype. The genes are TRBV5-4 and TRBJ2-7; 9 nucleotides line up with TRBD2. CDR1 and CDR2 from the germline V gene are SGHNT and YYREEE (reference sequence). The CDR3 totals 17 residues. The V and J ends lost 0 bases and 6 bases, in that order; junction bases with no gene match: 13. CDR3 loop: CASSLAVGTSFVGEQYF. Here the CDR3 DNA reads TGTGCCAGCAGCTTGGCGGTAGGGACTAGCTTTGTTGGCGAGCAGTACTTC.

This clonotype was counted ten times or more. This chain connects TRBV5-1 to TRBJ2-1; TRBD2 matches 10 bases. Germline loops: CDR1 SGHRS, CDR2 YFSETQ. The CDR3 has 15 residues. V dropped 4 bases and J dropped 4; count of bases not matched to a gene: 5. Here the CDR3 reads CASSPGLATYNEQFF. The CDR3 DNA reads as TGCGCCAGCAGCCCGGGACTAGCGACTTACAATGAGCAGTTCTTC.

This clonotype was seen many times. The rearrangement joins TRBV10-1 to TRBJ2-2, with 14 bases matching TRBD2. Germline V gene sequence: CDR1 WNHNN, CDR2 SYGVQD (reference sequence). Losses at the gene ends were 4 bases for V and 1 base for J; bases not matched to a gene: 2. This CDR3 region has 17 residues. The CDR3 spells CASSGLAGGMNTGELFF. The CDR3 DNA is TGCGCCAGCAGTGGACTAGCGGGGGGGATGAACACCGGGGAGCTGTTTTTT.

This clonotype is categorized as medium-sized. The V and J genes are TRBV29-1 and TRBJ2-1; 13 positions match TRBD2. V lost 4 bases and J lost 7; bases outside the gene matches: 10. Germline V CDR1 and CDR2: SQVTM, ANQGSEA. This CDR3 comprises 16 residues. The DNA of the CDR3 is TGCAGCGTTGTCGGGTGGGGGACTAGCGGGACGAATGAGCAGTTCTTC. This codes for CSVVGWGTSGTNEQFF.

The V call is TRBV5-6, the J call TRBJ2-2, with D possibly TRBD1 on 6 matching bases. Germline loops: CDR1 SGHDT, CDR2 YYEEEE. This CDR3 comprises 16 residues. V was cut by 7 bases and J by 4 bases, with 20 bases left in between. The CDR3, as DNA: TGTGCCAGCGGCCCCGGCTTCCTCAGGGGCACCGGGGAGCTGTTTTTT. Translated, it gives CASGPGFLRGTGELFF.

At least ten counts were recorded for this clonotype. V usage is TRBV7-3 and J usage is TRBJ1-1, with 9 bases matching TRBD1. Unmatched junction bases numbered 4, after V lost 4 bases and J lost 4 bases. The CDR3 sequence is 14 residues long. Germline V gene lookup returns CDR1 SGHTA and CDR2 FQGTGA. The CDR3 nucleotides are TGTGCCAGCAGCTCGGACAGGGGAAGCACTGAAGCTTTCTTT. It is translated as CASSSDRGSTEAFF. Drawing the rest from reference TRBV7-3 and TRBJ1-1, the complete variable domain is GAGVSQTPSNKVTEKGKYVELRCDPISGHTALYWYRQSLGQGPEFLIYFQGTGAADDSGLPNDRFFAVRPEGSVSTLKIQRTERGDSAVYLCASSSDRGSTEAFFGQGTRLTVV.

In regard to this clonotype: An end of the junction does not agree with germline; a read error may underlie this. The chain carries TRBV5-5 and TRBJ2-2; 7 nucleotides line up with TRBD2. The CDR3 contains 14 residues. From germline, CDR1 is SGHKS and CDR2 YYEKEE (reference sequence). The CDR3 protein is CASSPGLLSGELLF. The CDR3 DNA reads TGTGCCAGCAGCCCTGGACTCCTCAGCGGGGAGCTGCTTTTT.

In this sample, this clonotype turned up many times. The chain is built from TRBV7-3 and TRBJ2-5; D remains ambiguous. V lost 2 bases and J lost 2, with 6 bases in between. The CDR3 is 13 residues long. Germline V lookup: CDR1 SGHTA, CDR2 FQGTGA. The CDR3 here is CASSLVHQETQYF. DNA of the CDR3: TGTGCCAGCAGCTTAGTACATCAAGAGACCCAGTACTTC.

The sample holds a few counts of this clonotype. DNA of the CDR3: TGTGCCAGCGGAAAACGGAATCAGCCCCAGCATTTT. Translating it yields CASGKRNQPQHF. This sequence joins TRBV9 and TRBJ1-5; D remains ambiguous. Germline V CDR1 and CDR2: SGDLS, YYNGEE. This CDR3 spans 12 amino acids. Trimming shortened V by 7 bases and J by 4 bases, and 9 bases separated the two germline ends.

This clonotype occurred many times. V and J are TRBV7-2 and TRBJ2-1; possibly TRBD1 for D (6 bases). CDR3 size: 13 residues. Trimming shortened V by 4 bases and J by 7 bases, and 11 bases separated the two germline ends. CDR1 is SGHTA and CDR2 is FQGNSA in the germline V gene. Written as DNA, the CDR3 is TGTGCCAGCAGCTCGATGAGGGGGAATGAGCAGTTCTTC. Residues: CASSSMRGNEQFF.

By share, this clonotype counts as medium-sized (0.01 to 0.1%). This chain joins TRBV18 and TRBJ2-1; TRBD2 matches 10 bases. This CDR3 has 17 residues. The trim removed 1 base at V and 6 bases at J, leaving 9 bases unmatched. Germline V gene lookup returns CDR1 KGHSH and CDR2 LQKENI. This CDR3 is CASSPQAGGVSRNEQFF. In nucleotides, the CDR3 is TGTGCCAGCTCACCACAAGCGGGGGGGGTCTCCCGCAATGAGCAGTTCTTC.

This clonotype was seen many times. The gene calls are TRBV12-3 or TRBV12-4 and TRBJ2-1, with a weak D call TRBD2 (6 bases). The CDR3 sequence is 15 residues long. Trimming removed 6 bases from V and 4 bases from J, with 16 bases in between. CDR3 sequence (DNA): TGTGCCAGCAGACCCCTCGCGGGGTCTTACAATGAGCAGTTCTTC. Protein product: CASRPLAGSYNEQFF.

This clonotype occurred many times. The chain has TRBV3-1 and TRBJ1-5, with D unresolved. The germline V and J ends were trimmed by 1 base and 4 bases, with 8 bases remaining between them. CDR3 length: 14 amino acids. Germline V lookup: CDR1 LGHDT, CDR2 YNNKEL (reference sequence). The CDR3 spells CASSQVLTNQPQHF. The CDR3 coding sequence is TGTGCCAGCAGCCAAGTATTGACTAATCAGCCCCAGCATTTT.

The sample holds many counts of this clonotype. The J gene is TRBJ2-7, the V gene TRBV27; TRBD1 matches at 11 bases. The length of the CDR3 is 13 residues. Germline assignment: CDR1 MNHEY and CDR2 SMNVEV (reference sequence). V shed 7 bases, J shed 9 bases, and the junction held 8 bases outside the gene matches. CDR3 sequence reads: CASKRTGGSGQYF. The CDR3 DNA is TGTGCCAGCAAACGGACAGGGGGCTCTGGGCAGTACTTC.

In this sample, this clonotype turned up many times. The chain is built from TRBV7-9 and TRBJ2-6; D remains unclear. The CDR3 totals 15 residues. Trimming shortened V by 3 bases and J by 1 base, and 7 bases separated the two germline ends. The germline V gene has CDR1 SEHNR and CDR2 FQNEAQ (reference sequence). CDR3 DNA sequence: TGTGCCAGCAGCTTCGGGCTATCTGGGGCCAACGTCCTGACTTTC. It encodes CASSFGLSGANVLTF.